The subject of this entry is one T cell receptor beta chain. Other DNA sequences in the same sample also yield this CDR3. These data originate in a study of control samples from healthy donors and cancer patients. Germline lookup yields CDR1 SGDLS and CDR2 YYNGEE. CDR3 size: 16 residues. V was pared by 2 bases and J by 0 bases, with 6 bases of the junction left unmatched. Profiling relied on immunoSEQ multiplex PCR, and the TCRdb table lists in-frame clones only, not all of them. The sample gives tens of thousands of clones, 90% to 95% of which show up once; over 0.75% is in the top ten. This sequence was found in a woman in her thirties in good health. J is TRBJ2-3 and V is TRBV9; 7 bases are a match to TRBD2. The sequenced sample was blood. CDR3 amino acids: CASSVQLAASTDTQYF. Written as DNA, the CDR3 is TGTGCCAGCAGCGTGCAGCTAGCGGCTAGCACAGATACGCAGTATTTT.